This T cell receptor (beta chain) was sequenced for a study of blood T cell repertoires in COVID-19. Trimming shortened V by 1 base and J by 5 bases, and 9 bases separated the two germline ends. The length of the CDR3 is 13 residues. Germline V CDR1 and CDR2: WSHSY, SAAADI. Assay: immunoSEQ multiplex PCR; the TCRdb copy retains only in-frame clones and omits some. Of 390,000 or so clones detected, 89% appear once; the ten largest clones hold approximately 3%. This TCR came from a woman in her 30s with COVID-19, enrolled during active disease. This chain joins TRBV10-2 and TRBJ2-7; D gene ambiguous. Sequencing input: peripheral blood. The CDR3 loop is CASSEFVRDEQYF. Written as DNA, the CDR3 is TGCGCCAGCAGTGAGTTTGTTCGGGACGAGCAGTACTTC.